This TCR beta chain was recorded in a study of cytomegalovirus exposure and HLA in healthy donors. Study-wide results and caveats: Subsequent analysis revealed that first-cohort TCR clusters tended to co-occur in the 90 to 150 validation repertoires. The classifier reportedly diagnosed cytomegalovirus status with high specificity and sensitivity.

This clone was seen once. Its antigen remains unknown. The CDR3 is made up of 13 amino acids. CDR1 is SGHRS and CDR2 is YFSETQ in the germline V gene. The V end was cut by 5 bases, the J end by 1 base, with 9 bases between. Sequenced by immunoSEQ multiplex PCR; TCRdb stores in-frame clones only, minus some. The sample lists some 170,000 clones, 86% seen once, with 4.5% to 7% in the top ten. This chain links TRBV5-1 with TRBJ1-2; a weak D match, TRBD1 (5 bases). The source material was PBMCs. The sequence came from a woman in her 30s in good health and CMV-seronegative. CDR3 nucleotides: TGCGCCAGCAGTTACGACAGTAACTATGGCTACACCTTC. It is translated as CASSYDSNYGYTF.